The clone carrying this TCR beta chain was seen only a few times. Unique molecular identifiers were present in the TCR beta cDNA libraries. TCRdb re-derived calls from the PCR reads in MiXCR, one entry per CDR3 protein. The sample gives 750,000 to 900,000 distinct CDR3 sequences, about 43% of which show up once; 4.9% is in the top ten. The data were taken from a study of post-analysis software for immune sequencing data. This receptor was identified in a girl between 5 and 17 years old with multiple sclerosis. Sample: blood.

CDR3 sequence reads: CASSFPTSGDTQYF. The CDR3 DNA reads as TGTGCCAGCAGTTTTCCCACAAGCGGAGATACGCAGTATTTT. The chain recombines TRBV12-3 or TRBV12-4 with TRBJ2-3, with a weak D call TRBD2 (5 bases). With 3 bases removed from V and 5 bases from J, the gap between germline ends came to 12 bases. The CDR3 is made up of 14 amino acids.